This TCR beta chain appears in the sequencing data of a study of OX40 agonist ivuxolimab in advanced cancers. The study in broad terms: Ivuxolimab, which targeted the costimulatory receptor OX40 (CD134), was an agonistic, fully human IgG2 monoclonal antibody. Intravenous ivuxolimab was administered to patients every 2 weeks at six dose levels: 0.01, 0.1, 0.3, 1.5, 3 and 10 mg/kg. Among the roughly 50 dose-escalation patients, roughly 20 had hepatocellular carcinoma, about 15 melanoma, 9 renal cell carcinoma and 9 head and neck cancer. A male proportion of around 83% and a mean age of approximately 62 years, ranging from 23 to 79, were recorded for the dose-escalation cohort. Patients were allowed to have had prior anti-PD-1, anti-PD-L1 or anti-CTLA-4 therapy, and 40% of the dose-escalation patients had previously received checkpoint inhibitors. Partial responses occurred in three dose-escalation patients, of whom one had hepatocellular carcinoma and two had cutaneous melanoma. The purpose of peripheral TCRbeta sequencing was to test whether ivuxolimab changed TCR sequence diversity and led to clonal T-cell expansion. The paper reports the monotherapy dose-escalation portion (N of about 52 patients) of the phase I ivuxolimab trial. Study-wide conclusions, independent of this receptor: In the 0.1-3.0 mg/kg groups, partial responders had among the lowest normalized peripheral clonal expansion, particularly in CD8+ T cells. The antigen specificity of the peripheral T cells that underwent clonal expansion was not determined. After ivuxolimab, expanded clones were on average more numerous among CD8+ T cells than among CD4+ T cells. At doses of 0.1 to 3.0 mg/kg, clonal expansion of both CD4+ and CD8+ T cells in blood was seen between baseline and week 6. Low levels of normalized T-cell clonal expansion were also seen in some nonresponding patients.

The trial excluded patients who had a history of autoimmune disease or who were on systemic immunosuppression. Peripheral blood for TCR sequencing was drawn from every dose cohort at baseline, at cycle 4 day 1 and at cycle 7 day 1. The samples were drawn from a first-in-human, open-label, multicenter phase I dose-escalation trial of ivuxolimab. Adults with locally advanced or metastatic head and neck squamous cell, hepatocellular, melanoma or renal cell carcinoma were enrolled in the trial. Before TCR sequencing, CD4+ T cells and CD8+ T cells were sorted from peripheral blood as separate populations. About this clone itself: Its specific antigen is unknown. Base qualities are not at hand, and no much larger clone is one base apart.

After removal of 3 bases from V and 2 bases from J, the junction retains 0 bases not matched to a gene. From a lookup of the germline V gene, CDR1 and CDR2 are SGHTA and FQGNSA. The CDR3 goes from the cysteine to the phenylalanine over 16 residues. CDR3 DNA only is kept here, 48 bases in frame from base 1. To sequence the TCRbeta CDR3 region, genomic DNA was isolated from the sorted cells. TCRbeta CDR3 regions were sequenced using the immunoSEQ Assay. TCRdb re-hosts the immuneACCESS table, in-frame sequences only. Its copies lack some clones; in the studies checked, an unresolved V gene accounts for under half of them, and the cause for the rest is not known. Across this sample there are around 79,000 clones, with 92% seen only once. Roughly a tenth of the sample is taken by the ten largest.

This TCR came from an adult with an advanced solid tumor such as melanoma, head and neck, liver or kidney cancer. Here the sequenced sample was CD4+ or CD8+ T cells sorted from blood, taken in a trial of the OX40 agonist ivuxolimab. The chain couples TRBV7-2 to TRBJ2-1, with TRBD2 matching 14 junction bases. The bases read TGTGCCAGCAGCTTGACTAGCGGGGGGGCCTACAATGAGCAGTTCTTC. The translation is CASSLTSGGAYNEQFF.